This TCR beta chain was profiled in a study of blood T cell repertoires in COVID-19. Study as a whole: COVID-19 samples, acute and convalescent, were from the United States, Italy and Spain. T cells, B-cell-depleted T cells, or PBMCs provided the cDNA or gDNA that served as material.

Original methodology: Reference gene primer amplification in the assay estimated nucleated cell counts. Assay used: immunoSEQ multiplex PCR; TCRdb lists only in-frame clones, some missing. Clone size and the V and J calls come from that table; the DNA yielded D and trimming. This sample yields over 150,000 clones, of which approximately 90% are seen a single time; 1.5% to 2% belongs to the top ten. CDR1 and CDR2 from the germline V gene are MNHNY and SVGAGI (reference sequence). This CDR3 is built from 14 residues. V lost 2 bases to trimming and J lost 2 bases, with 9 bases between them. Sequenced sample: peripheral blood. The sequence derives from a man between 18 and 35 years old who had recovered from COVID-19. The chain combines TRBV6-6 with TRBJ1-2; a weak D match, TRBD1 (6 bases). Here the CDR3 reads CASSYRQENYGYTF. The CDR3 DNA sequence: TGTGCCAGCAGTTACCGACAGGAGAACTATGGCTACACCTTC.